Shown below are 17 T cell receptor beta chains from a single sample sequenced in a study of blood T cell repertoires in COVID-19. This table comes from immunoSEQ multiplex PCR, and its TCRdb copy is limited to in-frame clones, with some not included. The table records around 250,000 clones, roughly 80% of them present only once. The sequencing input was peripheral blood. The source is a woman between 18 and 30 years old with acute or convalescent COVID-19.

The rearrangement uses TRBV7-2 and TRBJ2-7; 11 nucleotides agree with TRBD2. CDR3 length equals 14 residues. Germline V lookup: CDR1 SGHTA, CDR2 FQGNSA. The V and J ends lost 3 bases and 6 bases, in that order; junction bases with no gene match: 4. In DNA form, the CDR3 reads TGTGCCAGCAGCTTTAGACTAGCGGGGACCGAGCAGTACTTC. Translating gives CASSFRLAGTEQYF. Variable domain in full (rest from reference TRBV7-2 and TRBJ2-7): GAGVSQSPSNKVTEKGKDVELRCDPISGHTALYWYRQSLGQGLEFLIYFQGNSAPDKSGLPSDRFSAERTGGSVSTLTIQRTQQEDSAVYLCASSFRLAGTEQYFGPGTRLTVT.

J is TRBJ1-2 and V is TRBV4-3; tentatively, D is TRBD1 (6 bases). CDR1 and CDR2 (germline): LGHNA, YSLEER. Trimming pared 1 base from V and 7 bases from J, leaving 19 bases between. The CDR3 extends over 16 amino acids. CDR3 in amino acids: CASSQGVNRVKAGYTF. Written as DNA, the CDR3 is TGCGCCAGCAGCCAAGGGGTGAACAGGGTGAAAGCTGGCTACACCTTC.

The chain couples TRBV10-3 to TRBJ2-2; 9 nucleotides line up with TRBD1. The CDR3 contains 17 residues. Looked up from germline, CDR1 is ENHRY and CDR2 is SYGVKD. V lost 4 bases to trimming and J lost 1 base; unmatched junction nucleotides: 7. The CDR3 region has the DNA TGTGCCATCAGTGCTGAACGGACAGGGGTGAACACCGGGGAGCTGTTTTTT. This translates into CAISAERTGVNTGELFF.

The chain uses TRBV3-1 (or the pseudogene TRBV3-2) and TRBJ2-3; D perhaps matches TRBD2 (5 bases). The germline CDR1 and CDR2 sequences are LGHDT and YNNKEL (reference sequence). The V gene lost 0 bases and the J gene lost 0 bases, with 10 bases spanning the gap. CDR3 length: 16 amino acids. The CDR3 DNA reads TGTGCCAGCAGCCAAGATCCGGGCGGGAGCACAGATACGCAGTATTTT. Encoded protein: CASSQDPGGSTDTQYF.

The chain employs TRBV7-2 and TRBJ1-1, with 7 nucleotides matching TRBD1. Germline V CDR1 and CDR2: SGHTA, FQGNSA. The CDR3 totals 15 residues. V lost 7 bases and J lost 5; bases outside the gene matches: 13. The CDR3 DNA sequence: TGTGCCAGCATGCCAAGGACAGGAAAAGGTACTGAAGCTTTCTTT. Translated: CASMPRTGKGTEAFF. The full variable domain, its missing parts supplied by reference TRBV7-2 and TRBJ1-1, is GAGVSQSPSNKVTEKGKDVELRCDPISGHTALYWYRQSLGQGLEFLIYFQGNSAPDKSGLPSDRFSAERTGGSVSTLTIQRTQQEDSAVYLCASMPRTGKGTEAFFGQGTRLTVV.

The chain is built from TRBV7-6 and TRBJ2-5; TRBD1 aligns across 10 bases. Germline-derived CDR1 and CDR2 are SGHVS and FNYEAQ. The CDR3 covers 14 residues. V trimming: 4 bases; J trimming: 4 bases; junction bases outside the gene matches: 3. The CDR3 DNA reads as TGTGCCAGCAGCTCGACAGGGGGCAGAGAGACCCAGTACTTC. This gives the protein CASSSTGGRETQYF.

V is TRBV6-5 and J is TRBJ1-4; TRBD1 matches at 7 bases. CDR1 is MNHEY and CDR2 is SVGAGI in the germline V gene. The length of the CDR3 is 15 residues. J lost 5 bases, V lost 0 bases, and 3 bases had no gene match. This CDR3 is CASSYSGTANEKLFF. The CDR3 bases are TGTGCCAGCAGTTACTCCGGGACAGCCAATGAAAAACTGTTTTTT.

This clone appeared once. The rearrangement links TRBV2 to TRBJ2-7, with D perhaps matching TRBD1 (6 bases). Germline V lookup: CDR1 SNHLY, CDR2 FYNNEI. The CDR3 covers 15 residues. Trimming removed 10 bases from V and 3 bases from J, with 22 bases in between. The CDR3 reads CAILPDRLTFYEQYF. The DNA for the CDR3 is TGTGCCATCCTACCTGACAGGTTGACCTTCTACGAGCAGTACTTC.

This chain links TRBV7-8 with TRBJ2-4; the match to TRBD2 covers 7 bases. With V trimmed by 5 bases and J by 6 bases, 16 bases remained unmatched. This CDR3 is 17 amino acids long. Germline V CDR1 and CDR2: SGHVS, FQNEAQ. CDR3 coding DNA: TGTGCCAGCAGCCTATGGGCAGCGGGGACGCCTGCAAACATTCAGTACTTC. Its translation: CASSLWAAGTPANIQYF. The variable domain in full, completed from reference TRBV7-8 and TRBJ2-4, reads GAGVSQSPRYKVAKRGQDVALRCDPISGHVSLFWYQQALGQGPEFLTYFQNEAQLDKSGLPSDRFFAERPEGSVSTLKIQRTQQEDSAVYLCASSLWAAGTPANIQYFGAGTRLSVL.

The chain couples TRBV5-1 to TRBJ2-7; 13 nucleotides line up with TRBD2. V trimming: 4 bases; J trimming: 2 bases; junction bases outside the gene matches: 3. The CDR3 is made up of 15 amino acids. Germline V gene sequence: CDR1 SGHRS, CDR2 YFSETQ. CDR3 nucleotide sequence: TGCGCCAGCAGCACAGGACTAGCGGGAGCCTACGAGCAGTACTTC. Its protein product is CASSTGLAGAYEQYF.

The CDR3 loop reads CATSDGGLADYNEQFF. The CDR3 bases are TGTGCCACCAGTGATGGCGGACTAGCGGACTACAATGAGCAGTTCTTC. The V and J genes are TRBV24-1 and TRBJ2-1; 10 bases align to TRBD2. Germline CDR1 is KGHDR and CDR2 is SFDVKD. The V segment lost 3 bases and the J segment 3 bases; nucleotides outside the gene matches: 4. The CDR3 is 16 amino acids.

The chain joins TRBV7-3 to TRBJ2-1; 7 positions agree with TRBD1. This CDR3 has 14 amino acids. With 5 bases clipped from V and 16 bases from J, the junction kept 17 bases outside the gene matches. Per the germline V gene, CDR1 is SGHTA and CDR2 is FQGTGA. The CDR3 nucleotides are TGTGCCAGCAGCATGACAGGGTTCAGGAGTAAGCGTTTCTTC. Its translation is CASSMTGFRSKRFF.

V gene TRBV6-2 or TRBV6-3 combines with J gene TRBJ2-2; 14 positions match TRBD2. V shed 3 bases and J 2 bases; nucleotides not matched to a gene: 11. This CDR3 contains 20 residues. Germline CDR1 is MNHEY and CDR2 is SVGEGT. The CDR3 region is CASSYMGLAGVKRNTGELFF. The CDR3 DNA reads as TGTGCCAGCAGTTATATGGGACTAGCGGGAGTAAAGAGAAACACCGGGGAGCTGTTTTTT.

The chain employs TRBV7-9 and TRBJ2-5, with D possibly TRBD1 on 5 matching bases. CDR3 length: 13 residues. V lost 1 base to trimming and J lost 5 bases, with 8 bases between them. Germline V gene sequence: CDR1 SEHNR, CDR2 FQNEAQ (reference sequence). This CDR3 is CASSLGGWETQYF. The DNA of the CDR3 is TGTGCCAGCAGCTTAGGGGGCTGGGAGACCCAGTACTTC.

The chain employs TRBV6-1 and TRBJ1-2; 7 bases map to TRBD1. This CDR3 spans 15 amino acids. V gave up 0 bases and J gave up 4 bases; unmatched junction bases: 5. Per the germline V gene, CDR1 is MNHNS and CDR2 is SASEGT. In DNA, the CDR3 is TGTGCCAGCAGTGAAGCGGAGGGGGCAAGCTATGGCTACACCTTC. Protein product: CASSEAEGASYGYTF.

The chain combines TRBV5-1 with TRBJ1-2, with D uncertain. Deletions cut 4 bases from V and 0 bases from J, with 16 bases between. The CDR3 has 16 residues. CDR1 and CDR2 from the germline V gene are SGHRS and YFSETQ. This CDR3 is CASSPSGGNPNYGYTF. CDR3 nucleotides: TGCGCCAGCAGCCCCTCGGGAGGAAATCCTAACTATGGCTACACCTTC.

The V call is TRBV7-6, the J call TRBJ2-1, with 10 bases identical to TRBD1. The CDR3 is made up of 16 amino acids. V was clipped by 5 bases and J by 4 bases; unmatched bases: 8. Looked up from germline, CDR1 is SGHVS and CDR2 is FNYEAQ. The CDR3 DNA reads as TGTGCCAGCAGCCGGGCCGGGACAGGGGTGTACAATGAGCAGTTCTTC. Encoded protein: CASSRAGTGVYNEQFF.